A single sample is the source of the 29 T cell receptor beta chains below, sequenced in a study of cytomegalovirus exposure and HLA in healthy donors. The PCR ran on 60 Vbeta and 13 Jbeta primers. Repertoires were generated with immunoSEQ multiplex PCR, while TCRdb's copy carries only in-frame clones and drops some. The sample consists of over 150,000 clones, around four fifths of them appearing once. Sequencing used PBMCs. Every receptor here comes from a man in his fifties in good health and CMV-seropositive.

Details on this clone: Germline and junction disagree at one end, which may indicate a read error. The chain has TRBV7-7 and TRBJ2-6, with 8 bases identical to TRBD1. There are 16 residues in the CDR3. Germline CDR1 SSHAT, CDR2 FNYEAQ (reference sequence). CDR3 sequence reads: CASSPGQGTGANVLTF. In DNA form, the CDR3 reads TGTGCTAGCAGCCCCGGACAGGGTACCGGGGCCAACGTCCTGACTTTC.

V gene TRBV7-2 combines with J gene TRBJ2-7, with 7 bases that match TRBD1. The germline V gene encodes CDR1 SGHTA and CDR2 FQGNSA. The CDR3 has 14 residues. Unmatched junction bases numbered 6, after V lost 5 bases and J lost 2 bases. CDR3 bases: TGTGCCAGCAGCATGGACAGGTTGACCTACGAGCAGTACTTC. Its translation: CASSMDRLTYEQYF.

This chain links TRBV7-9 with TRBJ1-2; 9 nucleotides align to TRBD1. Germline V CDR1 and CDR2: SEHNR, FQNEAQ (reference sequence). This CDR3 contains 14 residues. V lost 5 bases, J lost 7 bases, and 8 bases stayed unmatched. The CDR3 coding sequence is TGTGCCAGCAGCAAAGGGGACAGGGTAACTGGCTACACCTTC. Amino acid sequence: CASSKGDRVTGYTF.

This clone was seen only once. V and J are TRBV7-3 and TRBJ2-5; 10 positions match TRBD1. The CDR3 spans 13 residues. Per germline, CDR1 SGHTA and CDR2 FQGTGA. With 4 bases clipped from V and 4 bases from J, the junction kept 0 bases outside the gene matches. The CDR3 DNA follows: TGTGCCAGCAGCTGGACAGGGGGAGAGACCCAGTACTTC. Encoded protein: CASSWTGGETQYF.

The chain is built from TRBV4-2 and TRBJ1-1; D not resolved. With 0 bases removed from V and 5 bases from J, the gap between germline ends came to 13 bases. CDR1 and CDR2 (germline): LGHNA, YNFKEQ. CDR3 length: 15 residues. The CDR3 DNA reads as TGTGCCAGCAGCCAAGACTGGAGTGGCCGGACTGAAGCTTTCTTT. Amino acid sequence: CASSQDWSGRTEAFF.

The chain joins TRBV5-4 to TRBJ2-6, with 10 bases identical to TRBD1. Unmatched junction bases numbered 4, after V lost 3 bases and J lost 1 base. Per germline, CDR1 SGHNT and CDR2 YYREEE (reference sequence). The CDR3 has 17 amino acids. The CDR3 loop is CASSYPGQGSGANVLTF. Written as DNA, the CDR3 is TGTGCCAGCAGCTATCCGGGACAGGGGTCTGGGGCCAACGTCCTGACTTTC.

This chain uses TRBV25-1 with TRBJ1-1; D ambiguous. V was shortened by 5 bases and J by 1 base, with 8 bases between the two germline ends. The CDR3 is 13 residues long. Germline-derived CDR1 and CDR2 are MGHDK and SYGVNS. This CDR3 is CASSKNQNTEAFF. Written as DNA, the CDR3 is TGTGCCAGCAGTAAAAATCAGAACACTGAAGCTTTCTTT.

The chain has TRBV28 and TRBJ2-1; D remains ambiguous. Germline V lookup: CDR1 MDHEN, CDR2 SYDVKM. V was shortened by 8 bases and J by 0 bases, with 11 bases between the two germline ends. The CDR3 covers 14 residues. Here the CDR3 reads CASGPTDSYNEQFF. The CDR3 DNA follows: TGTGCCAGCGGCCCGACTGACTCCTACAATGAGCAGTTCTTC.

This CDR3 reads CASTPDSGNKNIQYF. For the CDR3, the DNA is TGTGCCAGCACCCCGGACAGCGGAAACAAAAACATTCAGTACTTC. The rearrangement links TRBV2 to TRBJ2-4; weak D call: TRBD1 (6 bases). Trimming took 7 bases from V and 3 from J, leaving 16 bases between them. The germline V gene has CDR1 SNHLY and CDR2 FYNNEI. The CDR3 runs 15 residues.

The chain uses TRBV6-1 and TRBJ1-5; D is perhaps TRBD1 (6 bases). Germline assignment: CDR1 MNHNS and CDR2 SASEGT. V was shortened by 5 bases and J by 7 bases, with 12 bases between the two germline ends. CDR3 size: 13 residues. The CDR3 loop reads CASSPRGNQPQHF. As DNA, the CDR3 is TGTGCCAGCAGTCCCAGGGGAAACCAGCCCCAGCATTTT.

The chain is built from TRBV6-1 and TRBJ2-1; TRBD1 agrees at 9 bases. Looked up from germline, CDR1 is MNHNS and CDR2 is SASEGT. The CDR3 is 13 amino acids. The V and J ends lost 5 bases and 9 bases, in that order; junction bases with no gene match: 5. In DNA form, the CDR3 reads TGTGCCAGCAGTACGGGACAGGGTGGTGAGCAGTTCTTC. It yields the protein CASSTGQGGEQFF.

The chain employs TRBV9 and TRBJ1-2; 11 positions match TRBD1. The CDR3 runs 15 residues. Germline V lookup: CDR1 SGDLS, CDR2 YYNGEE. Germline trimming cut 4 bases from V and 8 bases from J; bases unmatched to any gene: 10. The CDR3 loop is CASSTRGTGGSGYTF. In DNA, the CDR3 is TGTGCCAGCAGCACTAGGGGGACAGGGGGTTCGGGCTACACCTTC. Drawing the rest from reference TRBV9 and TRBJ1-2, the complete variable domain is DSGVTQTPKHLITATGQRVTLRCSPRSGDLSVYWYQQSLDQGLQFLIQYYNGEERAKGNILERFSAQQFPDLHSELNLSSLELGDSALYFCASSTRGTGGSGYTFGSGTRLTVV.

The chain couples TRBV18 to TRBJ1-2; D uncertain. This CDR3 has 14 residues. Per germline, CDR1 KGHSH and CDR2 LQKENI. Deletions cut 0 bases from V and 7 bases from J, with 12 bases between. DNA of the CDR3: TGTGCCAGCTCACCACCGGTCGGGGATCGTGGCTACACCTTC. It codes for CASSPPVGDRGYTF.

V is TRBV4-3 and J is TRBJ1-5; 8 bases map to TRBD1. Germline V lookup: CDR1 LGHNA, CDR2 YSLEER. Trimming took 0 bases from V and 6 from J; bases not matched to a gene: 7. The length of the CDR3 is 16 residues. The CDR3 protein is CASSQEPSGGGQPQHF. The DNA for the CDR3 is TGCGCCAGCAGCCAAGAACCCTCAGGGGGCGGTCAGCCCCAGCATTTT.

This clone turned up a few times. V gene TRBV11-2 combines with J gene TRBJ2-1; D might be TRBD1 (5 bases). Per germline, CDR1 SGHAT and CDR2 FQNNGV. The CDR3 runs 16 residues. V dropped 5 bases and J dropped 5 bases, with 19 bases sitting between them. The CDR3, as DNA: TGTGCCAGCAGCGCTTACCCCCGACAGACAGACAATGAGCAGTTCTTC. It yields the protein CASSAYPRQTDNEQFF.

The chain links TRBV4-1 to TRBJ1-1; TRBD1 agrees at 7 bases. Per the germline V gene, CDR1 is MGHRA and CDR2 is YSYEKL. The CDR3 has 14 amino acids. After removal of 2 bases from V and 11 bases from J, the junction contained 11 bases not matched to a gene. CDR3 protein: CASSQTRIGGHAFF. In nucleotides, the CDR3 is TGCGCCAGCAGCCAAACCCGGATAGGGGGCCATGCTTTCTTT.

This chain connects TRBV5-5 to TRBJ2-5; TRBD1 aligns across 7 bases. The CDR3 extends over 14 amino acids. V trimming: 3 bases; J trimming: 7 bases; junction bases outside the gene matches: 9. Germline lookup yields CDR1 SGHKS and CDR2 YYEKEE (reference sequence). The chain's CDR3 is CASSSDVTGWTQYF. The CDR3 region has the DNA TGTGCCAGCAGCTCGGACGTGACAGGGTGGACCCAGTACTTC.

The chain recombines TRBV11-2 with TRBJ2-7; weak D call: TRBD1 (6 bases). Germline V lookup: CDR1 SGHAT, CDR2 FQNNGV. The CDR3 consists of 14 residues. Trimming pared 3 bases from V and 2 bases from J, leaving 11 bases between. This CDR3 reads CASSLGAGPYEQYF. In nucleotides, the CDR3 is TGTGCCAGCAGCTTGGGGGCAGGCCCCTACGAGCAGTACTTC.

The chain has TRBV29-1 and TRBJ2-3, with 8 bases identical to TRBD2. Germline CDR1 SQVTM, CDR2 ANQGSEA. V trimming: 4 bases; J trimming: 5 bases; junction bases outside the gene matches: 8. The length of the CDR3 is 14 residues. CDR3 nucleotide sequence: TGCAGCGTTGTAGTTCAGCGGGAGCTAGATACGCAGTATTTT. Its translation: CSVVVQRELDTQYF.

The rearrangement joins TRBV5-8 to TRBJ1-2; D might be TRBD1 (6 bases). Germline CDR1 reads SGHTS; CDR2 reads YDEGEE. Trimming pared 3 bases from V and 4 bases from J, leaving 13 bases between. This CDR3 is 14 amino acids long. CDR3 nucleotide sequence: TGTGCCAGCAGCTGGAGCGGGGGCAGCTATGGCTACACCTTC. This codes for CASSWSGGSYGYTF.

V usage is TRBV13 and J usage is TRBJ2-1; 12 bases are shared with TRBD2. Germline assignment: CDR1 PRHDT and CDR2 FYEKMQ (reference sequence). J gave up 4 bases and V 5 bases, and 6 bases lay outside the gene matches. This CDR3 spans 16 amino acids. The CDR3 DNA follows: TGTGCCAGCAGCCCCGGACTAGCGGGGTCGTACAATGAGCAGTTCTTC. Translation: CASSPGLAGSYNEQFF.

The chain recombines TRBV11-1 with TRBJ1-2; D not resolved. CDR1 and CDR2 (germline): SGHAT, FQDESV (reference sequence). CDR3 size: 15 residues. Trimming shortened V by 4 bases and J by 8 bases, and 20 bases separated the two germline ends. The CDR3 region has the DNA TGTGCCAGCAGCTCTTACCGGGTGGATCGAGGCGGCTACACCTTC. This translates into CASSSYRVDRGGYTF. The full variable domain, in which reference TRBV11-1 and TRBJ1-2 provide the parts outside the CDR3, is EAEVAQSPRYKITEKSQAVAFWCDPISGHATLYWYRQILGQGPELLVQFQDESVVDDSQLPKDRFSAERLKGVDSTLKIQPAELGDSAMYLCASSSYRVDRGGYTFGSGTRLTVV.

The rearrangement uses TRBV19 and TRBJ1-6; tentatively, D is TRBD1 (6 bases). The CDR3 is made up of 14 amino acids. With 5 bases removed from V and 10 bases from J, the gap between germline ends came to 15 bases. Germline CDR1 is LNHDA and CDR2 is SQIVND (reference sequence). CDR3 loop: CASSGRQVGSPLHF. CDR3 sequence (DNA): TGTGCCAGTAGTGGTCGACAGGTCGGGTCACCCCTCCACTTT.

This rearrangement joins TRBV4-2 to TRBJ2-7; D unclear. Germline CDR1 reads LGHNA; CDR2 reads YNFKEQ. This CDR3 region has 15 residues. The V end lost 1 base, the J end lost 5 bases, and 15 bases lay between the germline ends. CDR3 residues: CASSQVWARVNEQYF. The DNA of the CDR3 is TGTGCCAGCAGCCAAGTCTGGGCCCGAGTGAACGAGCAGTACTTC.

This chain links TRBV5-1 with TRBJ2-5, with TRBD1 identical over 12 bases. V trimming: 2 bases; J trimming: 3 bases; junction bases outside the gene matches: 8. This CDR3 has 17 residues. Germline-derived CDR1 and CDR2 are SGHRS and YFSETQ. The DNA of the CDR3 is TGCGCCAGCAGCTTAGAACCGGGACAGGGGGCTAAAGAGACCCAGTACTTC. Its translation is CASSLEPGQGAKETQYF.

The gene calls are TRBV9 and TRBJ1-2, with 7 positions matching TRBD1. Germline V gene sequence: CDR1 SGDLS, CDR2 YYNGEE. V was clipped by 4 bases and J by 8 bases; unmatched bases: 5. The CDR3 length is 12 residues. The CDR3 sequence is CASSSTGEGYTF. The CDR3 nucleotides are TGTGCCAGCAGCAGCACAGGGGAAGGCTACACCTTC.

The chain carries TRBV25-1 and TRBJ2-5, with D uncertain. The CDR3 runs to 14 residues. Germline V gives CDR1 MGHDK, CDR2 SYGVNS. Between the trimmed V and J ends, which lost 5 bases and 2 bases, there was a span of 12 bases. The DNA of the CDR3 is TGTGCCAGCAGTAGGCAGGAAACACAAGAGACCCAGTACTTC. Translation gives CASSRQETQETQYF.

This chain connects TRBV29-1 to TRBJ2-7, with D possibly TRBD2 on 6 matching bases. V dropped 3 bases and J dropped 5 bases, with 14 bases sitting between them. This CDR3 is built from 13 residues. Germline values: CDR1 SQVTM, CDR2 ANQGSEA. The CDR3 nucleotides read TGCAGCGTTGATTACGGGAGAGGCCACGAGCAGTACTTC. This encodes CSVDYGRGHEQYF.

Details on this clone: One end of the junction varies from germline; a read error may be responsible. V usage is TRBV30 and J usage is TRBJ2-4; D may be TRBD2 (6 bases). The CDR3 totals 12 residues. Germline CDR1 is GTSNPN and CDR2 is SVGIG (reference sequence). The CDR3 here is CAWSVPGGRPNF. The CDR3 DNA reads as TGTGCCTGGAGTGTACCCGGGGGACGCCCAAACTTC.